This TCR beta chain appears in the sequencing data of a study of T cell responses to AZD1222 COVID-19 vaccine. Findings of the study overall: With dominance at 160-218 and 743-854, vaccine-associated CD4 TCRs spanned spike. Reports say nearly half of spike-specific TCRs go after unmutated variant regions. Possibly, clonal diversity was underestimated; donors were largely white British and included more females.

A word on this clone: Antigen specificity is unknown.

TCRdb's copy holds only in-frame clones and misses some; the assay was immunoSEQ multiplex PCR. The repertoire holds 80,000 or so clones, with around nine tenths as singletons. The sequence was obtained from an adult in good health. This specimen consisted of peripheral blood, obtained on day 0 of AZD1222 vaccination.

The CDR3 DNA is TGTGCCAGCAGTTGGATGGAAGTGGCGAACACTGAAGCTTTCTTT. Encoded protein: CASSWMEVANTEAFF. The chain carries TRBV2 and TRBJ1-1; D gene unclear. This CDR3 region has 15 residues. CDR1 and CDR2 (germline): SNHLY, FYNNEI. V was pared by 5 bases and J by 1 base, with 14 bases between.